The present TCR beta chain was sequenced within a study of identical twins. General observations from the study: The study based its conclusions on cross-sectional statistical analysis and did not follow the same donors. Low generation probability was overrepresented in out-of-frame alpha sequences shared by twins.

TCRdb re-called the 5' RACE reads with MiXCR, one entry per CDR3 protein. The table has more than 350,000 distinct CDR3 sequences, around 9% seen once. A remark on this clonotype: The antigen remains unidentified.

V gave up 0 bases and J gave up 3 bases; unmatched junction bases: 5. The CDR3 contains 15 residues. Per germline, CDR1 DFQATT and CDR2 SNEGSKA (reference sequence). There were only healthy Caucasians among the donors. The genes are TRBV20-1 and TRBJ2-3; 8 bases fit TRBD2. This TCR derives from a woman aged 50 to 60 in good health. The sample taken for sequencing was naive T cells sorted from blood. CDR3 bases: TGCAGTGCTAGAGATACCCTAGCGGGTACAGATACGCAGTATTTT. Its translation is CSARDTLAGTDTQYF.